The 19 T cell receptor beta chains listed next were all sequenced from one sample in a study of a mutant IDH1 vaccine in newly diagnosed glioma. Assay used: immunoSEQ multiplex PCR; TCRdb lists only in-frame clones, some missing. The sample contains some 87,000 clones, 75% to 85% of which appear only once. Their specific antigens are unknown. Time point defined: week 47, end of study. Every vaccination contained 300 ug of the mutant IDH1 20-mer peptide and was paired with topical imiquimod. This material consisted of PBMCs, taken from a glioma patient whose treatment included an IDH1 peptide vaccine. Every receptor here comes from a man aged 35 to 55 with glioma.

This clone was found a few times. The rearrangement links TRBV5-4 to TRBJ1-6, with D maybe TRBD1 (6 bases). The CDR3 consists of 13 residues. V lost 4 bases to trimming and J lost 7 bases, with 9 bases between them. Germline CDR1 and CDR2: SGHNT and YYREEE (reference sequence). CDR3 sequence: CASSHGTNSPLHF. In DNA, the CDR3 is TGTGCCAGCAGCCATGGGACAAATTCACCCCTCCACTTT.

The chain joins TRBV2 to TRBJ2-3, with 12 bases that match TRBD2. Germline V gives CDR1 SNHLY, CDR2 FYNNEI. This CDR3 has 18 amino acids. Germline trimming cut 6 bases from V and 6 bases from J; bases unmatched to any gene: 16. The CDR3 coding sequence is TGTGCCAGCAGCCGGCGAGGACTAGCGGGATCCAGGGCGGATACGCAGTATTTT. Its protein product is CASSRRGLAGSRADTQYF.

Only a few counts were recorded for this clone. The chain employs TRBV9 and TRBJ1-5; 7 positions match TRBD1. Germline loops: CDR1 SGDLS, CDR2 YYNGEE. The CDR3 totals 15 residues. J lost 9 bases, V lost 0 bases, and 9 bases had no gene match. Here the CDR3 DNA reads TGTGCCAGCAGCGTAGATGGGACAGCCAAATGGCCCCAGCATTTT. Protein product: CASSVDGTAKWPQHF.

The V gene is TRBV18, the J gene TRBJ2-1, with 10 bases that match TRBD2. This CDR3 contains 17 residues. J gave up 1 base and V 0 bases, and 3 bases lay outside the gene matches. Germline V lookup: CDR1 KGHSH, CDR2 LQKENI. CDR3: CASSPPGLARSYNEQFF. The CDR3 DNA is TGTGCCAGCTCACCACCGGGACTAGCGCGTTCCTACAATGAGCAGTTCTTC.

This chain uses TRBV9 with TRBJ2-3, with 8 positions matching TRBD1. This CDR3 comprises 15 residues. Germline CDR1 SGDLS, CDR2 YYNGEE. V lost 0 bases to trimming and J lost 6 bases; unmatched junction nucleotides: 6. The CDR3 protein is CASSVGRTGTDTQYF. The CDR3 nucleotides are TGTGCCAGCAGCGTAGGCAGGACAGGGACCGATACGCAGTATTTT.

V usage is TRBV7-2 and J usage is TRBJ2-1; no reliable D call. The CDR3 has 19 amino acids. V was shortened by 5 bases and J by 3 bases, with 26 bases between the two germline ends. Germline V gene sequence: CDR1 SGHTA, CDR2 FQGNSA. The CDR3 bases are TGTGCCAGCAGCCCCGAGATAGTGTCCTTCCCTACGGTCTACAATGAGCAGTTCTTC. It specifies CASSPEIVSFPTVYNEQFF. The complete variable domain, with remaining parts taken from reference TRBV7-2 and TRBJ2-1, reads GAGVSQSPSNKVTEKGKDVELRCDPISGHTALYWYRQSLGQGLEFLIYFQGNSAPDKSGLPSDRFSAERTGGSVSTLTIQRTQQEDSAVYLCASSPEIVSFPTVYNEQFFGPGTRLTVL.

V and J are TRBV4-3 and TRBJ2-3; TRBD1 agrees at 7 bases. CDR3 length equals 15 residues. The V segment lost 2 bases and the J segment 1 base; nucleotides outside the gene matches: 3. Germline assignment: CDR1 LGHNA and CDR2 YSLEER. The CDR3 coding sequence is TGCGCCAGCAGCCAACCCGGACAGGGCACAGATACGCAGTATTTT. This translates into CASSQPGQGTDTQYF.

The J gene is TRBJ2-1, the V gene TRBV27; D may be TRBD2 (6 bases). Germline V gene lookup returns CDR1 MNHEY and CDR2 SMNVEV (reference sequence). Trimming cost V 6 bases and J 7 bases, with 28 bases left between them. This CDR3 is 18 amino acids long. The CDR3 DNA follows: TGTGCCAGCAGCATCCCTCCCGGGCCAGGGAGGTCGGGGAATGAGCAGTTCTTC. Its translation is CASSIPPGPGRSGNEQFF.

The rearrangement links TRBV5-1 to TRBJ2-3; 8 bases fit TRBD1. V shed 2 bases and J 6 bases; nucleotides not matched to a gene: 8. Germline V lookup: CDR1 SGHRS, CDR2 YFSETQ. The CDR3 is made up of 15 amino acids. The CDR3 region has the DNA TGCGCCAGCAGCTTAACCGGGGACAGGTCGGATACGCAGTATTTT. It yields the protein CASSLTGDRSDTQYF.

The CDR3 region is CASSYHDRAPYEQYF. The CDR3 DNA reads TGTGCCAGCAGTTACCATGACAGGGCCCCCTACGAGCAGTACTTC. The V and J genes are TRBV6-6 and TRBJ2-7, with 7 nucleotides matching TRBD1. This CDR3 comprises 15 residues. The germline V gene encodes CDR1 MNHNY and CDR2 SVGAGI (reference sequence). V was clipped by 2 bases and J by 2 bases; unmatched bases: 6.

The gene calls are TRBV28 and TRBJ2-7, with D maybe TRBD1 (6 bases). The length of the CDR3 is 13 residues. V dropped 6 bases and J dropped 3 bases, with 12 bases sitting between them. Germline-derived CDR1 and CDR2 are MDHEN and SYDVKM. For the CDR3, the DNA is TGTGCCAGCAGCGACAGGTTAAACTACGAGCAGTACTTC. Encoded protein: CASSDRLNYEQYF. Drawing the rest from reference TRBV28 and TRBJ2-7, the complete variable domain is DVKVTQSSRYLVKRTGEKVFLECVQDMDHENMFWYRQDPGLGLRLIYFSYDVKMKEKGDIPEGYSVSREKKERFSLILESASTNQTSMYLCASSDRLNYEQYFGPGTRLTVT.

As for this clone: Germline is not matched at one junction end, which may reflect a read error. The gene calls are TRBV6-5 and TRBJ2-2, with D perhaps matching TRBD1 (5 bases). CDR3 length: 14 residues. In germline, CDR1 is MNHEY, CDR2 SVGAGI. The CDR3, as DNA: TGTGCCAGCAATTACAGGTTCGTGACCGGGGAGCTGTTTTTT. This encodes CASNYRFVTGELFF.

The V gene is TRBV4-3, the J gene TRBJ2-7, with 10 bases lining up with TRBD1. The germline gives CDR1 LGHNA, CDR2 YSLEER. The CDR3 totals 16 residues. V was pared by 0 bases and J by 4 bases, with 6 bases of the junction left unmatched. The CDR3 DNA reads TGCGCCAGCAGCCAAGAAAGGGGACAGGGGTCGTACGAGCAGTACTTC. As protein: CASSQERGQGSYEQYF.

The chain joins TRBV15 to TRBJ2-5; tentatively, D is TRBD1 (6 bases). Trimming pared 9 bases from V and 2 bases from J, leaving 19 bases between. Germline lookup yields CDR1 LNHNV and CDR2 YYDKDF (reference sequence). The CDR3 length is 15 residues. CDR3 protein: CATAGAGEFQETQYF. The DNA of the CDR3 is TGTGCCACGGCAGGAGCAGGGGAATTTCAAGAGACCCAGTACTTC.

CDR3 nucleotides: TGTGCCAGCAGCTTCCAACCCCCGGGACGGGGATACGAGCAGTACTTC. Translating gives CASSFQPPGRGYEQYF. The V gene is TRBV28, the J gene TRBJ2-7; TRBD1 or TRBD2 may be the D gene (5 bases each). Germline V gene sequence: CDR1 MDHEN, CDR2 SYDVKM. Trimming took off 6 bases at V and 4 bases at J, with 22 bases between the two ends. CDR3 size: 16 residues. Combining the CDR3 with reference TRBV28 and TRBJ2-7 gives the whole variable domain DVKVTQSSRYLVKRTGEKVFLECVQDMDHENMFWYRQDPGLGLRLIYFSYDVKMKEKGDIPEGYSVSREKKERFSLILESASTNQTSMYLCASSFQPPGRGYEQYFGPGTRLTVT.

The chain employs TRBV5-1 and TRBJ2-3; no definite D call. The CDR3 extends over 15 amino acids. V was shortened by 0 bases and J by 3 bases, with 11 bases between the two germline ends. The germline V gene has CDR1 SGHRS and CDR2 YFSETQ. CDR3 protein: CASSLVGDRTDTQYF. CDR3 nucleotide sequence: TGCGCCAGCAGCTTGGTTGGAGATAGGACAGATACGCAGTATTTT.

The count of this clone is one. The rearrangement joins TRBV7-9 to TRBJ2-7; D possibly corresponds to TRBD1 (6 bases). V lost 5 bases and J 5 bases, leaving 13 bases between the germline ends. Germline V lookup: CDR1 SEHNR, CDR2 FQNEAQ (reference sequence). This CDR3 spans 13 amino acids. DNA for the CDR3: TGTGCCAGCAGCGCCACAGGGAAACACGAGCAGTACTTC. Translation gives CASSATGKHEQYF. Combining the CDR3 with reference TRBV7-9 and TRBJ2-7 gives the whole variable domain DTGVSQNPRHKITKRGQNVTFRCDPISEHNRLYWYRQTLGQGPEFLTYFQNEAQLEKSRLLSDRFSAERPKGSFSTLEIQRTEQGDSAMYLCASSATGKHEQYFGPGTRLTVT.

CDR3 DNA sequence: TGTGCCAGCAGTTACTCAGGACAGGGGTCCTACGAGCAGTACTTC. As protein: CASSYSGQGSYEQYF. The chain links TRBV6-5 to TRBJ2-7; 9 positions agree with TRBD1. This CDR3 spans 15 amino acids. V shed 0 bases and J 1 base; nucleotides not matched to a gene: 1. The germline gives CDR1 MNHEY, CDR2 SVGAGI.

The chain employs TRBV9 and TRBJ1-2, with D perhaps TRBD1 (6 bases). Germline V gives CDR1 SGDLS, CDR2 YYNGEE. Trimming took 4 bases from V and 8 from J, leaving 9 bases between them. The CDR3 is made up of 11 amino acids. The CDR3 reads CASSKGDGYTF. For the CDR3, the DNA is TGTGCCAGCAGCAAGGGGGACGGCTACACCTTC.